A selection of T cell receptor beta chains follows, all from one sample in a study of technical replicates of blood from a handful of donors. The protocol was immunoSEQ multiplex PCR, while the TCRdb copy is restricted to in-frame clones and leaves out a portion. The sample has some 58,000 clones, around 94% seen once. Sequencing was performed on T cells isolated from PBMCs. These receptors came from a human donor in good health. CDR3s include the opening cysteine and the closing phenylalanine or tryptophan.

TRBJ2-5,14,TRBV28,CASSFSRGVETQYF
TRBJ2-3,15,TRBV5-1,CASSLLAGGPDTQYF
TRBJ2-3,14,TRBV9,CASSARTGTDTQYF
TRBJ2-2,17,TRBV18,CASSPSLREVGTGELFF
TRBJ2-3,13,TRBV28,CAAGTGVTDTQYF
TRBJ1-5,13,TRBV10-2,CASSESKTGTQHF
TRBJ1-3,15,TRBV5-6,CASSLLDRDGNTIYF
TRBJ1-1,16,TRBV7-9,CASSLVRGWGGTEAFF
TRBJ2-1,15,TRBV15,CATSRRGGSSDEQFF
TRBJ2-7,19,TRBV9,CASSPRSGLAGGPSYEQYF
TRBJ2-1,14,TRBV29-1,CSVLQGLHFNEQFF
TRBJ2-1,20,TRBV28,CASSSFRILWEGLLSNEQFF
TRBJ2-7,15,TRBV28,CASSSPSGAAYEQYF
TRBJ1-1,15,TRBV5-1,CASSLDRGLNTEAFF
TRBJ2-2,16,TRBV9,CASSPRGGQNTGELFF
TRBJ1-1,14,TRBV5-1,CASSLPGLHTEAFF
TRBJ2-7,15,TRBV5-1,CASSLDGTDSYEQYF
TRBJ1-2,16,TRBV6-6,CASSYDRAGLPDGYTF
TRBJ2-1,16,TRBV7-6,CASSSLLRVAGNEQFF
TRBJ1-2,11,TRBV29-1,CSGWALNGYTF
TRBJ1-5,17,TRBV5-6,CASSLWHQGSGNQPQHF
TRBJ2-7,13,TRBV11-2,CASSFPGSYEQYF
TRBJ1-2,13,TRBV5-1,CASSLAGNYGYTF
TRBJ2-1,13,TRBV7-9,CASSLLGLNEQFF
TRBJ2-7,12,TRBV5-5,CASSTHRDEQYF
TRBJ2-3,14,TRBV6-5,CASSRQASTDTQYF
TRBJ2-7,14,TRBV18,CASSRDRGGDEQYF
TRBJ1-4,16,TRBV16,CASSQSIFQINEKLFF
TRBJ1-1,14,TRBV5-1,CASTQTGVNTEAFF
NA,14,TRBV6-5,CASSYLLATYEQYF
TRBJ2-5,15,TRBV11-2,CASSSARVYQETQYF
TRBJ1-2,13,TRBV6-5,CASTHPQGHGYTF
TRBJ2-1,17,TRBV5-4,CASSFSGTSGSHNEQFF
TRBJ2-7,12,TRBV13,CASSFGPYEQYF
TRBJ2-1,14,TRBV11-3,CASSPGLAGERQFF
TRBJ1-5,17,TRBV28,CASSLGLTGLSNQPQHF
TRBJ1-3,15,TRBV5-4,CASSPGGGSGNTIYF
TRBJ2-1,16,TRBV9,CASSVDGLAGVGEQFF
TRBJ1-2,13,TRBV7-9,CASSSGGNYGYTF
TRBJ1-2,13,TRBV5-1,CASSQGTADGYTF
TRBJ2-5,13,TRBV11-2,CASSLGAEETQYF
TRBJ2-7,14,TRBV7-9,CASSLTRNFHEQYF
TRBJ2-3,14,TRBV5-6,CASSLGLLTDTQYF
TRBJ1-2,15,TRBV5-1,CASSTAGTGGEGYTF
TRBJ1-5,17,TRBV12-5,CASGNDPGGSGNQPQHF
TRBJ2-5,14,TRBV7-8,CASSLLAGSEAQYF
TRBJ2-7,16,TRBV28,CASSPILAGLKNEQYF
TRBJ2-4,17,TRBV7-9,CASSPRQGLWTKNIQYF
TRBJ2-7,17,TRBV13,CASSRSLTGAGIYEQYF
TRBJ2-5,15,TRBV28,CASSLKPTGQETQYF
TRBJ2-4,15,TRBV5-6,CASSLRQISLNIQYF
TRBJ1-5,15,TRBV28,CASSPGTVYNQPQHF
TRBJ2-5,14,TRBV5-1,CASSGSGQQETQYF
TRBJ2-1,15,TRBV5-1,CASSSWTSGDNEQFF
TRBJ2-4,17,TRBV28,CASQGALGVETKNIQYF
TRBJ1-5,16,TRBV12-5,CASGSAGQGPNQPQHF
TRBJ1-3,14,TRBV6-5,CATLGWGDRNTIYF
TRBJ1-2,15,TRBV6-5,CASREQGRDNYGYTF